The clone carrying this T cell receptor (beta chain) was counted between two and nine times. Antigen unknown. This sample was included in a study of T cells after yellow fever vaccination. The study, taken as a whole, reports: Clonotype sharing between CD4 and CD8 compartments was small.

UMIs and a universal primer site were added when TCR cDNA was made by 5'RACE template switching. TCRdb processed the 5' RACE reads anew with MiXCR; each CDR3 protein has one entry. The repertoire includes under 80,000 distinct CDR3 sequences, 6.5% to 9% of them detected once, and less than 40% sits in the top ten. Germline assignment: CDR1 SGDLS and CDR2 YYNGEE. This CDR3 region has 16 residues. The germline V and J ends were trimmed by 1 base and 0 bases, with 13 bases remaining between them. Sample: CD8+ T cells sorted from PBMCs, taken 15 days after the yellow fever booster vaccination. This chain connects TRBV9 to TRBJ1-1; D perhaps matches TRBD1 (5 bases). The TCR was taken from a man aged 25-40 years who received the YFV17D yellow fever vaccine. The CDR3 protein is CASSVTPEGLNTEAFF. For the CDR3, the DNA is TGTGCCAGCAGCGTAACACCTGAGGGGCTGAACACTGAAGCTTTCTTT.